This T cell receptor beta chain was found in a study of T cells after yellow fever vaccination. Whole-study findings and limits: Most clones from primary vaccination were detected again post-booster (96% CD4, roughly 91% CD8).

TCRdb used MiXCR to reprocess the 5' RACE reads, holding one entry per CDR3 protein. The profile shows under 700,000 distinct CDR3 sequences, roughly a sixth of them singletons. This clonotype was counted a few times. Antigen unknown. Germline lookup yields CDR1 PRHDT and CDR2 FYEKMQ (reference sequence). Trimming took 2 bases from V and 3 from J, leaving 14 bases between them. The CDR3 runs to 15 residues. The V gene is TRBV13, the J gene TRBJ2-7; TRBD1 might be the D (6 bases). Sequenced material: PBMCs, taken 5 days after the first yellow fever vaccination. The clonotype comes from a man aged 18 to 30 who received the YFV17D yellow fever vaccine. The CDR3 DNA reads as TGTGCCAGCAGCTTAACCCCGACAGGCGGCTACGAGCAGTACTTC. It is translated as CASSLTPTGGYEQYF.